This T cell receptor beta chain was sequenced for a study of PD-L1 blockade in urothelial cancer. Across the whole study: Atezolizumab was started by patients at some point between 2013 and 2014 at 1,200 mg intravenously every 3 weeks.

Regarding time point: peripheral blood 6 weeks after treatment start. Sequencing used immunoSEQ multiplex PCR; TCRdb keeps in-frame clones, though not all of them. The sample yields fewer than 30,000 clones, roughly 84% seen once. This clone was seen only once. The CDR3 spans 17 residues. V lost 2 bases and J lost 4, with 15 bases in between. The germline V gene encodes CDR1 KGHSH and CDR2 LQKENI. The chain is built from TRBV18 and TRBJ2-6; no clear D gene. This sequence originates from a man between 65 and 85 years old with urothelial cancer. Sample: PBMCs, taken around atezolizumab (anti-PD-L1) treatment. CDR3 sequence reads: CASSPSGLTSGANVLTF. Here the CDR3 DNA reads TGTGCCAGCTCACCATCAGGCCTTACGAGCGGGGCCAACGTCCTGACTTTC.